One sample yielded the 8 T cell receptor beta chains listed below, sequenced in a study of regulatory T cells in long-lasting Graves disease. TCR beta libraries were built with iRepertoire HTBI primers and Arm-PCR of CDR3 regions. MiXCR, run by TCRdb on the multiplex PCR reads, gives a single entry per CDR3 protein. The data hold about 400,000 distinct CDR3 sequences, with 15% observed a single time. Time point defined: newly diagnosed GD, antithyroid drugs for less than 3 months. The TCR library was prepared using RNA isolated from PBMCs. The data were also submitted as part of a second study, on T cells in Graves' hyperthyroidism and ophthalmopathy.

The input for sequencing was peripheral blood mononuclear cells (PBMCs), taken at new diagnosis, from a patient treated with antithyroid drugs. All receptors come from a middle-aged woman with Graves disease.

This clonotype was seen many times. The gene calls are TRBV15 and TRBJ2-1; D not resolved. The V end lost 3 bases, the J end lost 4 bases, and 16 bases lay between the germline ends. Germline V lookup: CDR1 LNHNV, CDR2 YYDKDF (reference sequence). The CDR3 loop spans 16 amino acids. CDR3 residues: CATSSRLGGIYNEQFF. Written as DNA, the CDR3 is TGTGCCACCAGCAGCCGTCTTGGCGGCATATACAATGAGCAGTTCTTC.

Details on this clonotype: This likely came from a read error, as a far larger clone is one base away. Lacking the conserved final phenylalanine or tryptophan, this CDR3 likely reflects a read error. The rearrangement links TRBV28 to TRBJ1-1; D perhaps matches TRBD1 (6 bases). The CDR3 spans 14 residues. Germline V gene data show CDR1 as MDHEN and CDR2 as SYDVKM. The V and J ends lost 6 bases and 2 bases respectively, with 13 bases between them. The CDR3 DNA reads TGTGCCAGCAGGCCGACAGGTCTAAACACTGAAGCTTTCGTT. Protein product: CASRPTGLNTEAFV.

This clonotype has at least ten counts. This sequence joins TRBV10-3 and TRBJ1-1; tentative D call: TRBD1 (6 bases). Trimming removed 9 bases at V and 8 bases at J, with 19 bases between. The germline gives CDR1 ENHRY, CDR2 SYGVKD. The CDR3 loop spans 13 amino acids. The CDR3 bases are TGTGCCATAGAAAGGGGGTCGGGATCGGAAGCTTTCTTT. This codes for CAIERGSGSEAFF.

The table lists this clonotype with many counts. V usage is TRBV6-1 and J usage is TRBJ2-7, with 8 bases identical to TRBD2. V was pared by 5 bases and J by 0 bases, with 15 bases of the junction left unmatched. The CDR3 is 18 amino acids. Germline V gives CDR1 MNHNS, CDR2 SASEGT. The CDR3 sequence is CASSQLPGTRVSSYEQYF. Here the CDR3 DNA reads TGTGCCAGCAGTCAATTACCCGGGACTAGAGTCTCCTCCTACGAGCAGTACTTC.

This clonotype was observed at least ten times. The rearrangement joins TRBV14 to TRBJ2-7; TRBD1 matches 9 bases. The V and J ends lost 5 bases and 2 bases, in that order; junction bases with no gene match: 10. Germline values: CDR1 SGHDN, CDR2 FVKESK. The CDR3 runs 16 residues. The CDR3 DNA reads TGTGCCAGCAGCGGACTAGATGGACAGGGGCCCTACGAGCAGTACTTC. Residues: CASSGLDGQGPYEQYF.

The chain is built from TRBV19 and TRBJ2-7; possible D gene TRBD1, 6 bases. The germline V gene has CDR1 LNHDA and CDR2 SQIVND (reference sequence). The CDR3 extends over 14 amino acids. The V and J ends lost 10 bases and 2 bases respectively, with 18 bases between them. CDR3 nucleotide sequence: TGTGCCACTAACCCGTCCGGGACAACCTACGAGCAGTACTTC. Translation: CATNPSGTTYEQYF.

J is TRBJ2-1 and V is TRBV4-2; weak D call: TRBD2 (6 bases). V was trimmed by 4 bases and J by 4 bases, leaving 11 bases between them. The V gene's germline CDR1 is LGHNA and CDR2 YNFKEQ. This CDR3 region has 14 residues. The CDR3 is CASSPHREYNEQFF. The CDR3 DNA follows: TGTGCCAGCAGCCCCCACCGGGAGTACAATGAGCAGTTCTTC.

The table lists this clonotype with many counts. This chain joins TRBV18 and TRBJ2-3, with unresolved D. CDR1 and CDR2 (germline): KGHSH, LQKENI. CDR3 length equals 16 residues. The ends were cut back, 3 bases at V and 0 bases at J, with 13 bases in the middle. Here the CDR3 reads CASSPRLESSTDTQYF. The CDR3 coding sequence is TGTGCCAGCTCACCCCGCCTAGAGTCTAGCACAGATACGCAGTATTTT.